This entry describes one T cell receptor beta chain. The data were obtained in a study of blood T cell repertoires in COVID-19. As for the study in general: Sample material is recorded as cDNA or gDNA derived from T cells, B-cell-depleted T cells, or PBMCs.

TCRdb keeps only in-frame clones here, not all; method: immunoSEQ multiplex PCR. The sample consists of approximately 320,000 clones, 85% to 90% of them appearing once. Seattle-derived patients entered the study during active infection and were followed longitudinally. The V gene end was trimmed by 1 base and the J gene end by 7 bases; junction bases not matched to a gene: 10. This CDR3 is built from 16 residues. Germline V gene data show CDR1 as SGHTS and CDR2 as YDEGEE. Sequences were obtained from peripheral blood. This sequence was found in a woman aged 25 to 39 with COVID-19, enrolled during active disease. J is TRBJ1-4 and V is TRBV5-8, with 7 bases fitting TRBD1. This CDR3 is CASSLPLTGIGEKLFF. The DNA for the CDR3 is TGTGCCAGCAGCTTGCCGCTGACAGGGATTGGTGAAAAACTGTTTTTT.